The T cell receptor (beta chain) described here comes from a study of shared clonotypes between healthy human individuals. The CDR3 extends over 13 amino acids. Trimming took 7 bases from V and 2 from J, leaving 12 bases between them. From germline, CDR1 is WNHNN and CDR2 SYGVQD (reference sequence). Assay runs were performed at deep level. Assay: immunoSEQ multiplex PCR; the TCRdb copy retains only in-frame clones and omits some. The sample has approximately 700,000 clones, less than 80% seen once. About this clone: What it recognizes is unknown.

Study-level results: Memory subsets generally showed lower estimated richness than naive subsets.

The clonotype comes from a woman in her 30s in good health. This chain uses TRBV10-1 with TRBJ2-7, with no clear D. The sample comprised memory CD4+ T cells sorted from blood. The subset was: CD45RA-negative fraction. As DNA, the CDR3 is TGCGCCAGCATGGGTCCTACGACCTACGAGCAGTACTTC. This translates into CASMGPTTYEQYF.